This passage covers 24 T cell receptor beta chains from one sample sequenced in a study of blood T cells in healthy people across ages. The use of a sample-barcoded 5' primer and a J-beta primer mix characterized a second PCR of about 6 to 12 cycles. From the 5' RACE reads, TCRdb called clonotypes with MiXCR, one entry per CDR3 protein. The sample has hundreds of thousands of distinct CDR3 sequences; roughly 31% are singletons. Sequenced: blood. The receptors shown here come from a woman of 80 years or more in good health.

This clonotype was seen at least ten times. The chain recombines TRBV20-1 with TRBJ2-5; TRBD1 agrees at 8 bases. Germline CDR1 and CDR2: DFQATT and SNEGSKA (reference sequence). This CDR3 region has 14 residues. Unmatched junction bases numbered 8, after V lost 6 bases and J lost 2 bases. Here the CDR3 reads CSARTRTGQETQYF. The CDR3 nucleotides are TGCAGTGCCAGGACAAGGACAGGGCAAGAGACCCAGTACTTC.

This clonotype was counted ten times or more. CDR3: CASSFPPTGLNTEAFF. Here the CDR3 DNA reads TGTGCCAGCAGTTTTCCCCCTACAGGCTTGAACACTGAAGCTTTCTTT. The chain has TRBV12-3 or TRBV12-4 and TRBJ1-1, with a weak D call TRBD1 (5 bases). The CDR3 runs 16 residues. With 3 bases removed from V and 0 bases from J, the gap between germline ends came to 14 bases.

In this sample, this clonotype turned up many times. This chain links TRBV7-2 with TRBJ1-1; D call uncertain. This CDR3 comprises 14 residues. The V end was cut by 5 bases, the J end by 4 bases, with 14 bases between. Germline CDR1 and CDR2: SGHTA and FQGNSA. CDR3 amino acids: CASSPIGGGTEAFF. DNA for the CDR3: TGTGCCAGCAGCCCAATCGGCGGCGGCACTGAAGCTTTCTTT.

As for this clonotype: This may be a read error, as it is one base from a much larger clone. This chain uses TRBV7-2 with TRBJ2-7, with 12 bases identical to TRBD2. CDR1 SGHTA and CDR2 FQGNSA come from the germline V gene. This CDR3 contains 17 residues. Germline trimming cut 5 bases from V and 7 bases from J; bases unmatched to any gene: 15. The CDR3 sequence is CASSHRAGLAGNNEQYF. The DNA of the CDR3 is TGTGCCAGCAGCCACCGGGCCGGACTAGCGGGGAACAATGAGCAGTACTTC.

As for this clonotype: This could be a read error, since a much larger clone is one nucleotide away. The gene calls are TRBV7-3 and TRBJ1-4; weak D call: TRBD1 (5 bases). Germline loops: CDR1 SGHTA, CDR2 FQGTGA. The CDR3 runs 16 residues. CDR3 sequence: CASSFSMTLWGEKRFF. In nucleotides, the CDR3 is TGTGCCAGCAGCTTTTCGATGACCCTCTGGGGGGAAAAACGGTTTTTT.

This clonotype was detected a few times. The chain links TRBV20-1 to TRBJ2-1; D remains unclear. Looked up from germline, CDR1 is DFQATT and CDR2 is SNEGSKA (reference sequence). The CDR3 sequence is 14 residues long. Trimming cost V 3 bases and J 0 bases, with 9 bases left between them. CDR3 region: CSASPLNSYNEQFF. As DNA, the CDR3 is TGCAGTGCTAGTCCGTTGAACTCCTACAATGAGCAGTTCTTC.

This rearrangement joins TRBV20-1 to TRBJ2-3; TRBD2 agrees at 12 bases. Germline loops: CDR1 DFQATT, CDR2 SNEGSKA (reference sequence). CDR3 length equals 16 residues. The junction had 6 bases not matched to a gene; V was cut back by 5 bases and J by 0 bases. CDR3 DNA sequence: TGCAGTGCTGTCTCAGGGACTAGCGGGAGCACAGATACGCAGTATTTT. Protein: CSAVSGTSGSTDTQYF.

The count of this clonotype is one. Its ends do not fully match the called genes, so a read error is possible. This chain uses TRBV12-3 or TRBV12-4 with TRBJ1-3; TRBD1 agrees at 8 bases. This CDR3 has 14 residues. The CDR3 here is CASSPGQGGNTIYF. The CDR3 nucleotides are TGTGCTAGCAGTCCTGGACAGGGAGGAAACACCATATATTTT.

The CDR3 DNA reads as TGCGCCAGCAGCTTATTACAGATCAGAGCAGATACGCAGTATTTT. It codes for CASSLLQIRADTQYF. The V call is TRBV5-1, the J call TRBJ2-3, with D hard to call. In germline, CDR1 is SGHRS, CDR2 YFSETQ. The V end lost 2 bases, the J end lost 4 bases, and 14 bases lay between the germline ends. The CDR3 has 15 amino acids.

As regards this clonotype: Mismatch with germline at one junction end may stem from a read error. The V call is TRBV12-3 or TRBV12-4, the J call TRBJ2-3, with D maybe TRBD1 (6 bases). The CDR3 runs 15 residues. The CDR3 DNA reads as TGTGCCAGCAGTCCAGGCGGACAGAGTACCGATACGCAGTATTTC. The encoded protein is CASSPGGQSTDTQYF.

On this clonotype itself: One base away lies a much larger clone, so this may be a sequencing read error. The rearrangement links TRBV20-1 to TRBJ1-1, with 9 nucleotides matching TRBD1. The CDR3 loop spans 13 amino acids. Germline V gene sequence: CDR1 DFQATT, CDR2 SNEGSKA (reference sequence). The CDR3 bases are TGCAGTGGGGAGGGACAGGGAAACACTGGAGCTTTCTTT. This gives the protein CSGEGQGNTGAFF.

This clonotype was seen only once. The chain is built from TRBV10-3 and TRBJ2-3; no firm D call. The CDR3 runs to 13 residues. Trimming stripped 4 bases from V and 4 bases from J, with 9 bases between. The germline V gene has CDR1 ENHRY and CDR2 SYGVKD. The CDR3 nucleotides read TGTGCCATCAGTGTGGAAATGTCAGATACGCAGTATTTT. The encoded protein is CAISVEMSDTQYF.

This clonotype was detected only once. The chain combines TRBV6-1 with TRBJ2-5, with 9 bases fitting TRBD1. V was clipped by 10 bases and J by 11 bases; unmatched bases: 14. Germline V lookup: CDR1 MNHNS, CDR2 SASEGT. The CDR3 is made up of 13 amino acids. CDR3 bases: TGTGCCAACAACGACAGGGGGAATCGGGAGCAGTACTTC. Translation gives CANNDRGNREQYF.

The chain uses TRBV11-2 and TRBJ1-5; TRBD1 aligns across 7 bases. Trimming took 5 bases from V and 1 from J; bases not matched to a gene: 5. Looked up from germline, CDR1 is SGHAT and CDR2 is FQNNGV. This CDR3 region has 15 residues. This CDR3 is CASSRDSGSNQPQHF. The CDR3 region has the DNA TGTGCCAGCAGCAGGGACAGTGGAAGCAATCAGCCCCAGCATTTT.

This clonotype came up many times. The rearrangement links TRBV5-1 to TRBJ1-2; TRBD1 agrees at 10 bases. Germline CDR1 is SGHRS and CDR2 is YFSETQ. CDR3 size: 17 residues. Trimming at V came to 5 bases and at J to 7 bases, leaving 17 bases not matched to a gene. For the CDR3, the DNA is TGCGCCAGCAGTCGTGCCGGGACAGGGGCCCCGTTGAGTGGCTACACCTTC. This codes for CASSRAGTGAPLSGYTF. The complete variable domain, with remaining parts taken from reference TRBV5-1 and TRBJ1-2, reads KAGVTQTPRYLIKTRGQQVTLSCSPISGHRSVSWYQQTPGQGLQFLFEYFSETQRNKGNFPGRFSGRQFSNSRSEMNVSTLELGDSALYLCASSRAGTGAPLSGYTFGSGTRLTVV.

The gene calls are TRBV5-1 and TRBJ2-1; 8 nucleotides agree with TRBD2. Trimming took 0 bases from V and 3 from J; bases not matched to a gene: 11. The V gene's germline CDR1 is SGHRS and CDR2 YFSETQ. This CDR3 has 18 residues. The DNA of the CDR3 is TGCGCCAGCAGCTTGGCCGTAGGCGGGGGGCTTGGCTACAATGAGCAGTTCTTC. Residues: CASSLAVGGGLGYNEQFF.

This clonotype has ten or more counts. The V and J genes are TRBV20-1 and TRBJ1-2; D may be TRBD1 (5 bases). The CDR3 loop spans 13 amino acids. Looked up from germline, CDR1 is DFQATT and CDR2 is SNEGSKA (reference sequence). V lost 6 bases and J 4 bases, leaving 15 bases between the germline ends. As DNA, the CDR3 is TGCAGTGCCTTGGTTGGGGGGGTCTATGGCTACACCTTC. This codes for CSALVGGVYGYTF.

This sequence joins TRBV3-1 and TRBJ1-2; TRBD1 is a possible D gene (6 bases). V lost 3 bases to trimming and J lost 2 bases, with 16 bases between them. CDR1 is LGHDT and CDR2 is YNNKEL in the germline V gene (reference sequence). This CDR3 comprises 16 residues. In nucleotides, the CDR3 is TGTGCCAGCAGCCAGAAACTCGGGACAACCAACTATGGCTACACCTTC. Residues: CASSQKLGTTNYGYTF.

The rearrangement joins TRBV6-2 or TRBV6-3 to TRBJ2-1; D is uncertain. Germline assignment: CDR1 MNHEY and CDR2 SVGEGT. Trimming left V 6 bases short and J 2 bases short, with 8 bases between. This CDR3 comprises 13 residues. The CDR3 reads CASRRLAYNEQFF. CDR3 DNA: TGTGCCAGCAGACGATTGGCCTACAATGAGCAGTTCTTC.

Only a few counts were recorded for this clonotype. The rearrangement uses TRBV6-1 and TRBJ2-4, with unresolved D. The length of the CDR3 is 15 residues. Germline V gene sequence: CDR1 MNHNS, CDR2 SASEGT. V lost 3 bases, J lost 7 bases, and 16 bases lay in between. Written as DNA, the CDR3 is TGTGCCAGCAGTGATAGCCAGTCCCTAGGGAACATTCAGTACTTC. It encodes CASSDSQSLGNIQYF.

This clonotype has more than one count but fewer than ten. Possible read error: a much larger clone is one base away. This rearrangement joins TRBV4-3 to TRBJ2-7, with 12 bases aligning to TRBD2. CDR1 and CDR2 (germline): LGHNA, YSLEER. CDR3 length equals 15 residues. J gave up 7 bases and V 4 bases, and 8 bases lay outside the gene matches. In nucleotides, the CDR3 is TGCGCCAGCAGCCGCTCTAGCGGGGGGGCCAATGAGCAGTACTTC. This encodes CASSRSSGGANEQYF.

Remarks on this clonotype: One junction end does not reproduce the germline sequence, and a read error may be involved. This chain uses TRBV7-9 with TRBJ1-2; 12 bases line up with TRBD1. Germline lookup yields CDR1 SEHNR and CDR2 FQNEAQ (reference sequence). The CDR3 contains 16 residues. In nucleotides, the CDR3 is TGTGCCAGCAGCCCAGGGACAGGGGGCCGTGTCTATGGCCACACCTTC. Protein sequence: CASSPGTGGRVYGHTF.

This clonotype was picked up many times. The gene calls are TRBV15 and TRBJ2-1, with D unclear. Germline CDR1 is LNHNV and CDR2 is YYDKDF (reference sequence). The CDR3 consists of 14 residues. Trimming cost V 0 bases and J 2 bases, with 5 bases left between them. The CDR3 DNA sequence: TGTGCCACCAGCAGAGATACGGCCTACAATGAGCAGTTCTTC. Translated, it gives CATSRDTAYNEQFF. Complete variable domain (other parts from reference TRBV15 and TRBJ2-1): DAMVIQNPRYQVTQFGKPVTLSCSQTLNHNVMYWYQQKSSQAPKLLFHYYDKDFNNEADTPDNFQSRRPNTSFCFLDIRSPGLGDTAMYLCATSRDTAYNEQFFGPGTRLTVL.

This clonotype has a handful of counts. The rearrangement links TRBV7-8 to TRBJ1-1, with D possibly being TRBD1 (6 bases). This CDR3 is 13 amino acids long. The ends were cut back, 1 base at V and 6 bases at J, with 9 bases in the middle. CDR1 and CDR2 (germline): SGHVS, FQNEAQ. The CDR3 reads CASSLGGGAEAFF. The DNA for the CDR3 is TGTGCCAGCAGCTTAGGAGGGGGGGCTGAAGCTTTCTTT.